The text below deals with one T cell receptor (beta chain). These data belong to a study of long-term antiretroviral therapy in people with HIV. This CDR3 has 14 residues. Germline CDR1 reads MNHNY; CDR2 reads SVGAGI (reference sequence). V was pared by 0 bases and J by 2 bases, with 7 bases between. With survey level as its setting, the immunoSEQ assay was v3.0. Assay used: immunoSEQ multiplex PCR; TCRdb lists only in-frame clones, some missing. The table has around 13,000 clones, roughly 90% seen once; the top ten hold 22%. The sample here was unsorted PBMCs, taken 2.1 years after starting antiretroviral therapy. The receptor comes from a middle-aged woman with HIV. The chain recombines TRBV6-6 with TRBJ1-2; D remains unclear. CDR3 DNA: TGTGCCAGCAGTTACTCGGAACAGAACTATGGCTACACCTTC. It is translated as CASSYSEQNYGYTF.